This TCR beta chain was identified during a study of cytomegalovirus exposure and HLA in healthy donors. The study's findings and limits: According to reports, the classifier identified cytomegalovirus status with high specificity and sensitivity. A list of more than 150 TCR beta chains associated with cytomegalovirus was given.

Profiling relied on immunoSEQ multiplex PCR, and the TCRdb table lists in-frame clones only, not all of them. The sample shows fewer than 120,000 clones, 88% of them seen only once. With regard to this clone: The antigen is not known.

The V gene's germline CDR1 is SGHNT and CDR2 YYREEE (reference sequence). This CDR3 contains 14 residues. V was pared by 2 bases and J by 8 bases, with 14 bases between. Sample: PBMCs. The sequence came from a woman aged 25 to 45 in good health and CMV-seropositive. This rearrangement joins TRBV5-4 to TRBJ2-1, with D possibly being TRBD2 (6 bases). The DNA of the CDR3 is TGTGCCAGCAGCTTTGAGGGAGGTGGAGATGAGCAGTTCTTC. Its translation is CASSFEGGGDEQFF.